One and the same sample provided the 29 T cell receptor beta chains below, sequenced in a study of blood T cells in healthy people across ages. The authors ran a second PCR of about 6 to 11 cycles using a sample-barcoded 5' primer and a J-beta primer mix. TCRdb recomputed calls from the 5' RACE reads with MiXCR, one row per CDR3 protein. The table lists hundreds of thousands of distinct CDR3 sequences, around 24% of them singletons. These same records also appear under a second study, on T cells of mothers and their children.

Sequenced: blood. Every receptor here comes from a boy under 18 in good health.

The chain recombines TRBV7-2 with TRBJ2-3; D remains unclear. Germline V gene data show CDR1 as SGHTA and CDR2 as FQGNSA. V shed 0 bases and J shed 0 bases, with 10 bases lying between them. The CDR3 length is 16 residues. DNA for the CDR3: TGTGCCAGCAGCTTAGCGTTCGGTTCGAGCACAGATACGCAGTATTTT. The encoded protein is CASSLAFGSSTDTQYF.

As for this clonotype: The junction does not match germline at one end; this may be a read error. The chain employs TRBV14 and TRBJ2-5; D is uncertain. This CDR3 has 13 residues. The germline V gene has CDR1 SGHDN and CDR2 FVKESK. CDR3 sequence reads: CAGSLSYQETQYF. Here the CDR3 DNA reads TGTGCCGGCAGCCTCAGTTACCAAGAGACCCAGTACTTC.

In its sample, this clonotype was seen a few times. This chain joins TRBV10-3 and TRBJ2-5; weak D call: TRBD1 (6 bases). The end of the DNA fits TRBJ2-7 better, so the J call may be wrong. Looked up from germline, CDR1 is ENHRY and CDR2 is SYGVKD. CDR3 length: 14 residues. The CDR3 reads CAISESTSRGEQYF. In DNA form, the CDR3 reads TGTGCCATCAGTGAGTCAACTTCCAGGGGCGAGCAGTACTTC.

This chain links TRBV3-1 with TRBJ2-1, with TRBD2 as a possible D gene (6 bases). Trimming left V 1 base short and J 10 bases short, with 20 bases between. Germline CDR1 reads LGHDT; CDR2 reads YNNKEL (reference sequence). The CDR3 spans 16 residues. The CDR3 loop is CASSQVADSSAGEQFF. For the CDR3, the DNA is TGTGCCAGCAGCCAAGTGGCCGACTCCTCCGCGGGAGAGCAGTTCTTC.

This clonotype came up a few times. The chain links TRBV20-1 to TRBJ1-2; TRBD1 aligns across 7 bases. CDR3 length: 11 amino acids. The J segment lost 7 bases and the V segment lost 1 base, leaving 0 bases of the junction unmatched. Germline V lookup: CDR1 DFQATT, CDR2 SNEGSKA (reference sequence). The CDR3 loop is CSARAGGGYTF. The CDR3 nucleotides read TGCAGTGCTAGAGCAGGGGGTGGCTACACCTTC.

CDR3 protein: CASSRTSLEGYTF. The CDR3 DNA reads TGTGCCAGCAGCCGGACCTCCCTGGAGGGCTACACCTTC. The chain recombines TRBV6-5 with TRBJ1-2; D uncertain. This CDR3 has 13 amino acids. The V gene's germline CDR1 is MNHEY and CDR2 SVGAGI. Trimming took 6 bases from V and 8 from J, leaving 16 bases between them.

The table lists this clonotype with a few counts. The genes are TRBV2 and TRBJ2-7; TRBD2 agrees at 7 bases. Germline values: CDR1 SNHLY, CDR2 FYNNEI. This CDR3 comprises 16 residues. Germline trimming cut 1 base from V and 2 bases from J; bases unmatched to any gene: 8. This chain's CDR3 is CASSEEGLAAAYEQYF. The CDR3 DNA is TGTGCCAGCAGTGAAGAGGGCCTAGCGGCTGCCTACGAGCAGTACTTC.

V gene TRBV15 combines with J gene TRBJ1-5; D not certain. The germline gives CDR1 LNHNV, CDR2 YYDKDF (reference sequence). CDR3 length: 15 amino acids. With 0 bases removed from V and 4 bases from J, the gap between germline ends came to 10 bases. This CDR3 reads CATSRDSLFNQPQHF. The CDR3, as DNA: TGTGCCACCAGCAGAGATTCCTTATTTAATCAGCCCCAGCATTTT.

This clonotype has only a few counts. The rearrangement joins TRBV30 to TRBJ2-6, with no clear D. Trimming pared 5 bases from V and 2 bases from J, leaving 7 bases between. CDR3 length: 13 residues. Germline CDR1 GTSNPN, CDR2 SVGIG (reference sequence). The CDR3 sequence is CAWARPGANVLTF. In DNA, the CDR3 is TGTGCCTGGGCTAGACCTGGGGCCAACGTCCTGACTTTC.

The chain carries TRBV5-1 and TRBJ2-7; 8 bases map to TRBD1. This CDR3 has 14 residues. Trimming removed 4 bases from V and 5 bases from J; junction bases left unmatched: 8. Germline CDR1 SGHRS, CDR2 YFSETQ. The CDR3 nucleotides read TGCGCCAGCAGCACAGGACAGGGTAACCACGAGCAGTACTTC. This codes for CASSTGQGNHEQYF.

The chain employs TRBV28 and TRBJ1-2; 7 bases are shared with TRBD1. The V gene's germline CDR1 is MDHEN and CDR2 SYDVKM. V shed 4 bases, J shed 5 bases, and the junction held 16 bases outside the gene matches. The CDR3 has 17 amino acids. CDR3 amino acids: CASSSQGSRGGNYGYTF. For the CDR3, the DNA is TGTGCCAGCAGTTCACAGGGGTCACGAGGTGGTAATTATGGCTACACCTTC.

This clonotype was observed a few times. The J gene is TRBJ2-1, the V gene TRBV7-7; D gene unclear. CDR3 size: 13 residues. Per germline, CDR1 SSHAT and CDR2 FNYEAQ (reference sequence). V was shortened by 2 bases and J by 9 bases, with 11 bases between the two germline ends. The CDR3: CASSLNGDFEQFF. Here the CDR3 DNA reads TGTGCCAGCAGCTTAAATGGGGATTTTGAGCAGTTCTTC.

V gene TRBV7-2 combines with J gene TRBJ1-2; 10 nucleotides agree with TRBD1. CDR1 is SGHTA, CDR2 FQGNSA, per germline. With V trimmed by 5 bases and J by 5 bases, 8 bases remained unmatched. The CDR3 contains 15 residues. CDR3 DNA: TGTGCCAGCAGCCCCCGGGACAGGGGTCGATATGGCTACACCTTC. Residues: CASSPRDRGRYGYTF.

The chain couples TRBV4-1 to TRBJ1-2; 9 bases are shared with TRBD1. Germline CDR1 MGHRA, CDR2 YSYEKL. This CDR3 spans 16 amino acids. V lost 0 bases to trimming and J lost 5 bases; unmatched junction nucleotides: 7. CDR3 DNA: TGCGCCAGCAGCCAAGATCCCACAGGGGGCGGGTATGGCTACACCTTC. Translation gives CASSQDPTGGGYGYTF.

The sample holds a few counts of this clonotype. The gene calls are TRBV7-8 and TRBJ2-5; no clear D. The V end was cut by 5 bases, the J end by 1 base, with 8 bases between. The CDR3 is 13 amino acids. The germline V gene encodes CDR1 SGHVS and CDR2 FQNEAQ. The CDR3 here is CASSAVVQETQYF. DNA of the CDR3: TGTGCCAGCAGCGCCGTCGTCCAAGAGACCCAGTACTTC.

The V call is TRBV5-1, the J call TRBJ2-1; 10 nucleotides align to TRBD2. The J call is doubtful: the DNA matches TRBJ2-7 better. CDR1 is SGHRS, CDR2 YFSETQ, per germline. The CDR3 totals 16 residues. The CDR3 region is CASSQDSLAGAYEQYF. The DNA of the CDR3 is TGCGCCAGCAGTCAGGACAGCCTAGCGGGGGCCTACGAGCAGTACTTC.

The J gene is TRBJ2-7, the V gene TRBV19, with 9 bases identical to TRBD1. TRBJ2-5 matches the DNA end more closely, so the J call is doubtful. The CDR3 has 14 residues. Germline-derived CDR1 and CDR2 are LNHDA and SQIVND (reference sequence). The CDR3 bases are TGTGCCAGTAGTAGGACAGGGGAAAAAGAGACCCAGTACTTC. Translating gives CASSRTGEKETQYF.

This clonotype was recorded a few times. This sequence joins TRBV7-2 and TRBJ1-4; D is unclear. CDR1 and CDR2 from the germline V gene are SGHTA and FQGNSA. The CDR3 sequence is 13 residues long. Trimming cost V 5 bases and J 8 bases, with 12 bases left between them. DNA of the CDR3: TGTGCCAGCAGCCCTGTAACAGCGGAAAAACTGTTTTTT. It is translated as CASSPVTAEKLFF. The variable domain in full, with the rest retrieved from reference TRBV7-2 and TRBJ1-4, is GAGVSQSPSNKVTEKGKDVELRCDPISGHTALYWYRQSLGQGLEFLIYFQGNSAPDKSGLPSDRFSAERTGGSVSTLTIQRTQQEDSAVYLCASSPVTAEKLFFGSGTQLSVL.

The CDR3 loop is CASTNSGGARNIQYF. The DNA of the CDR3 is TGTGCCAGCACGAACAGCGGGGGGGCACGAAACATTCAGTACTTC. The genes are TRBV6-2 or TRBV6-3 and TRBJ2-4; 10 positions agree with TRBD2. CDR3 length: 15 amino acids. V lost 7 bases and J lost 6; bases outside the gene matches: 9. Germline lookup yields CDR1 MNHEY and CDR2 SVGEGT.

This clonotype occurred a few times. This chain joins TRBV2 and TRBJ2-2, with TRBD2 identical over 10 bases. With V trimmed by 5 bases and J by 4 bases, 7 bases remained unmatched. The germline CDR1 and CDR2 sequences are SNHLY and FYNNEI. There are 16 residues in the CDR3. In DNA form, the CDR3 reads TGTGCCAGCAGTCCAGCGGGGGGGCTGGGCACCGGGGAGCTGTTTTTT. This translates into CASSPAGGLGTGELFF.

V gene TRBV7-6 combines with J gene TRBJ2-5, with TRBD1 matching 11 bases. Judging by the DNA end, TRBJ2-1 fits better; the J call may be wrong. The germline gives CDR1 SGHVS, CDR2 FNYEAQ. This CDR3 is 17 amino acids long. The CDR3 here is CASSLRPGQGATNEQFF. As DNA, the CDR3 is TGTGCCAGCAGCCTCCGCCCAGGACAGGGGGCGACAAATGAGCAGTTCTTC.

This clonotype was observed a handful of times. The chain links TRBV7-3 to TRBJ2-3; 9 positions agree with TRBD1. V lost 4 bases and J lost 2; bases outside the gene matches: 10. Per germline, CDR1 SGHTA and CDR2 FQGTGA. CDR3 length: 17 residues. The CDR3 is CASSSNPGTGSTDTQYF. In nucleotides, the CDR3 is TGTGCCAGCAGCTCTAACCCCGGGACAGGGTCCACAGATACGCAGTATTTT.

The chain uses TRBV7-2 and TRBJ2-5, with 9 bases that match TRBD1. The CDR3 is made up of 19 amino acids. J lost 5 bases, V lost 2 bases, and 18 bases had no gene match. From germline, CDR1 is SGHTA and CDR2 FQGNSA. CDR3 protein: CASSLSMGKRTGVWETQYF. CDR3 bases: TGTGCCAGCAGCTTAAGTATGGGCAAGAGGACAGGGGTGTGGGAGACCCAGTACTTC.

V and J are TRBV29-1 and TRBJ2-3; D not resolved. The CDR3 is 13 residues long. Per germline, CDR1 SQVTM and CDR2 ANQGSEA. Trimming left V 5 bases short and J 2 bases short, with 11 bases between. The CDR3 reads CSVLLPVTDTQYF. The CDR3 nucleotides are TGCAGCGTTCTACTGCCGGTCACAGATACGCAGTATTTT.

This clonotype has more than one count but fewer than ten. This CDR3 is CASSLNRATDTQYF. In DNA form, the CDR3 reads TGTGCCAGCAGCTTAAACAGGGCCACAGATACGCAGTATTTT. This chain joins TRBV7-3 and TRBJ2-3; TRBD1 is a possible D gene (6 bases). The CDR3 extends over 14 amino acids. Germline V lookup: CDR1 SGHTA, CDR2 FQGTGA. V was shortened by 1 base and J by 2 bases, with 7 bases between the two germline ends.

The chain combines TRBV2 with TRBJ2-1, with D possibly matching TRBD2 (5 bases). Between the trimmed V and J ends, which lost 3 bases and 5 bases, there was a span of 8 bases. The CDR3 runs 13 residues. Germline CDR1 and CDR2: SNHLY and FYNNEI. The CDR3 bases are TGTGCCAGCAGTGACACGGGGAACAATGAGCAGTTCTTC. Amino acids: CASSDTGNNEQFF.

The chain uses TRBV7-9 and TRBJ2-5; D tentatively reads TRBD1 or TRBD2 (5 bases each). The end of the DNA is better explained by TRBJ2-1, so the J call may be wrong. The CDR3 has 12 residues. Germline loops: CDR1 SEHNR, CDR2 FQNEAQ (reference sequence). The CDR3 is CASSPDGADQFF. The CDR3 DNA reads TGTGCCAGCAGCCCAGACGGGGCCGACCAGTTCTTC.

The chain links TRBV7-2 to TRBJ2-1; D possibly corresponds to TRBD2 (7 bases). Germline V gene data show CDR1 as SGHTA and CDR2 as FQGNSA. CDR3 length: 15 residues. Trimming removed 5 bases at V and 9 bases at J, with 20 bases between. The CDR3 protein is CASSRGADSKSEQFF. The CDR3 coding sequence is TGTGCCAGCAGCCGGGGGGCAGATTCTAAGAGTGAGCAGTTCTTC.

This clonotype was detected only a few times. V is TRBV20-1 and J is TRBJ2-5, with D possibly TRBD1 on 5 matching bases. V lost 6 bases, J lost 4 bases, and 21 bases lay in between. CDR1 and CDR2 from the germline V gene are DFQATT and SNEGSKA (reference sequence). The CDR3 runs to 15 residues. CDR3 region: CSAHTPWGSGETQYF. The CDR3 DNA follows: TGCAGTGCCCACACGCCCTGGGGCTCCGGAGAGACCCAGTACTTC.